The 9 T cell receptor beta chains listed next were all sequenced from one sample in a study of chemoradiotherapy in HPV16-positive cancers (dated by TCRdb to between 2020 and 2023). Library prep was done by the immunoSEQ multiplex PCR assay. The table was pulled from immuneACCESS by TCRdb, which kept in-frame rearrangements only. Such tables lose some clones; where checked, under half of the loss comes from unresolved V genes, and the rest has no known cause. The sample table holds 14,000 or so clones, of which roughly 80% were seen once. The ten largest make up 1.3% of the sample. This material was collected from a patient who underwent chemoradiotherapy. The source of these receptors is a human donor with HPV-associated anogenital cancer.

The CDR3 nucleotides read TGTGCCAGCAGCTTAACTAGCGGGAACACTGAAGCTTTCTTT. This sequence encodes CASSLTSGNTEAFF. V and J are TRBV7-3 and TRBJ1-1; the D is unclear. Trimming cost V 0 bases and J 1 base, with 6 bases left between them. CDR1 is SGHTA, CDR2 FQGTGA, per germline. The length of the CDR3 is 14 residues.

V gene TRBV5-1 combines with J gene TRBJ1-1; D uncertain. CDR3 length equals 11 residues. V gave up 5 bases and J gave up 1 base, with 3 bases separating them. CDR1 and CDR2 from the germline V gene are SGHRS and YFSETQ. CDR3: CASRQNTEAFF. DNA of the CDR3: TGCGCCAGCAGACAGAACACTGAAGCTTTCTTT.

The chain employs TRBV29-1 and TRBJ2-1; D remains ambiguous. The V end was cut by 4 bases, the J end by 2 bases, with 12 bases between. The CDR3 covers 14 residues. Germline values: CDR1 SQVTM, CDR2 ANQGSEA. As DNA, the CDR3 is TGCAGCGTTGCCACCCTGGGTCCCTACAATGAGCAGTTCTTC. Translating gives CSVATLGPYNEQFF.

This clone was found a few times. The CDR3 reads CACQPGQGTQYF. The CDR3 DNA is TGTGCCTGCCAACCGGGACAGGGAACGCAGTATTTT. This chain links TRBV30 with TRBJ2-3, with 9 bases fitting TRBD1. Germline CDR1 is GTSNPN and CDR2 is SVGIG (reference sequence). V gave up 6 bases and J gave up 9 bases; unmatched junction bases: 7. The CDR3 extends over 12 amino acids.

The gene calls are TRBV27 and TRBJ1-4, with a weak D call TRBD1 (5 bases). Germline V lookup: CDR1 MNHEY, CDR2 SMNVEV (reference sequence). The length of the CDR3 is 16 residues. With 6 bases removed from V and 0 bases from J, the gap between germline ends came to 14 bases. The chain's CDR3 is CASSTTDYATNEKLFF. The CDR3 DNA reads as TGTGCCAGCAGCACGACAGACTATGCAACTAATGAAAAACTGTTTTTT.

The chain employs TRBV5-1 and TRBJ2-1; 7 nucleotides align to TRBD1. Germline-derived CDR1 and CDR2 are SGHRS and YFSETQ. The CDR3 is 13 amino acids. The J segment lost 7 bases and the V segment lost 1 base, leaving 2 bases of the junction unmatched. CDR3 residues: CASSLQGVNEQFF. The CDR3 DNA reads TGCGCCAGCAGCTTGCAGGGGGTGAATGAGCAGTTCTTC.

V gene TRBV2 combines with J gene TRBJ2-7; D possibly matches TRBD1 or TRBD2 (5 bases each). The V end was cut by 6 bases, the J end by 1 base, with 7 bases between. The CDR3 loop spans 12 amino acids. Germline-derived CDR1 and CDR2 are SNHLY and FYNNEI. CDR3 sequence reads: CASRGVSYEQYF. The CDR3 region has the DNA TGTGCCAGCAGGGGGGTTTCCTACGAGCAGTACTTC.

The chain uses TRBV7-3 and TRBJ2-4, with D uncertain. The CDR3 covers 16 residues. Per germline, CDR1 SGHTA and CDR2 FQGTGA. Trimming shortened V by 6 bases and J by 0 bases, and 15 bases separated the two germline ends. CDR3 nucleotide sequence: TGTGCCAGCAGAACAGTACTCTTCCTAGCCAAAAACATTCAGTACTTC. Amino acid sequence: CASRTVLFLAKNIQYF. Based on the CDR3 plus reference TRBV7-3 and TRBJ2-4, the full variable domain is GAGVSQTPSNKVTEKGKYVELRCDPISGHTALYWYRQSLGQGPEFLIYFQGTGAADDSGLPNDRFFAVRPEGSVSTLKIQRTERGDSAVYLCASRTVLFLAKNIQYFGAGTRLSVL.

The chain combines TRBV11-2 with TRBJ2-2; a weak D match, TRBD2 (5 bases). CDR1 is SGHAT, CDR2 FQNNGV, per germline. The CDR3 consists of 18 residues. V was shortened by 5 bases and J by 0 bases, with 19 bases between the two germline ends. DNA for the CDR3: TGTGCCAGCAGCCCCGGTCGGGTTGCGGGCCCGAACACCGGGGAGCTGTTTTTT. This gives the protein CASSPGRVAGPNTGELFF.